These 13 T cell receptor beta chains originate from one sample sequenced in a study of cytomegalovirus exposure and HLA in healthy donors. The PCR used 60 Vbeta and 13 Jbeta primers. Clones were sequenced by immunoSEQ multiplex PCR, and TCRdb holds only the in-frame ones, with some missing. The sample contains over 130,000 clones, more than 75% of which appear only once. Source material: PBMCs. The receptor set was obtained from a man aged 50 to 60 in good health and CMV-seronegative.

J is TRBJ2-7 and V is TRBV18, with D uncertain. Per the germline V gene, CDR1 is KGHSH and CDR2 is LQKENI. Trimming stripped 4 bases from V and 9 bases from J, with 16 bases between. The CDR3 covers 13 residues. The CDR3 DNA sequence: TGTGCCAGCTCACAACAGAACCACGACGGGCAGTACTTC. Protein: CASSQQNHDGQYF.

This clone was found a few times. The chain is built from TRBV27 and TRBJ1-1; perhaps TRBD1 as D (6 bases). Germline-derived CDR1 and CDR2 are MNHEY and SMNVEV (reference sequence). The CDR3 runs to 13 residues. Trimming removed 8 bases at V and 2 bases at J, with 12 bases between. The chain's CDR3 is CASGSDRNTEAFF. DNA for the CDR3: TGTGCCAGCGGCTCGGACAGAAACACTGAAGCTTTCTTT.

The rearrangement links TRBV7-6 to TRBJ2-2; D is perhaps TRBD1 (6 bases). Deletions cut 5 bases from V and 3 bases from J, with 10 bases between. Per the germline V gene, CDR1 is SGHVS and CDR2 is FNYEAQ. This CDR3 has 14 residues. Written as DNA, the CDR3 is TGTGCCAGCAGCCGGACAGACGACACCGGGGAGCTGTTTTTT. This gives the protein CASSRTDDTGELFF.

The V gene is TRBV23-1, the J gene TRBJ1-2, with a tentative D call TRBD1 (5 bases). TRBV23-1 is designated an ORF whose function remains uncertain. The length of the CDR3 is 18 residues. V shed 0 bases and J shed 7 bases, with 24 bases lying between them. The CDR3 DNA follows: TGCGCCAGCAGTCAATCGTGTCCAGGGCGCCGGGTGATGCGTGGCTACACCTTC. This gives the protein CASSQSCPGRRVMRGYTF.

V gene TRBV29-1 combines with J gene TRBJ1-2, with no clear D. From germline, CDR1 is SQVTM and CDR2 ANQGSEA. This CDR3 spans 9 amino acids. Trimming left V 7 bases short and J 8 bases short, with 8 bases between. In nucleotides, the CDR3 is TGCAGCGCCGGTGAGGGCTACACCTTC. It codes for CSAGEGYTF.

Remarks on this clone: One end of the junction does not line up with germline, which may come from a read error. This sample includes further DNA sequences coding for the same CDR3. The V and J genes are TRBV6-5 and TRBJ1-2, with D perhaps matching TRBD1 (5 bases). This CDR3 has 13 amino acids. The germline CDR1 and CDR2 sequences are MNHEY and SVGAGI. CDR3 coding DNA: TGCGCCAGCACCCAGGACATTAACTATGGCTACACCTTC. Its protein is CASTQDINYGYTF.

The rearrangement links TRBV19 to TRBJ2-2, with 7 bases fitting TRBD1. CDR1 and CDR2 (germline): LNHDA, SQIVND (reference sequence). J was trimmed by 8 bases and V by 4 bases; bases with no gene match: 7. The CDR3 contains 14 residues. The CDR3 reads CASSNDRAAGELFF. In DNA, the CDR3 is TGTGCCAGTAGTAACGACAGGGCGGCTGGGGAGCTGTTTTTT.

The rearrangement joins TRBV5-6 to TRBJ1-5; D possibly corresponds to TRBD1 (5 bases). The ends were cut back, 4 bases at V and 5 bases at J, with 22 bases in the middle. Germline loops: CDR1 SGHDT, CDR2 YYEEEE. CDR3 length equals 17 residues. The CDR3 nucleotides are TGTGCCAGCAGCCAATACTCACAGCGGGGGTTGGATCAGCCCCAGCATTTT. This encodes CASSQYSQRGLDQPQHF.

V gene TRBV4-1 combines with J gene TRBJ2-3; the match to TRBD2 covers 11 bases. Germline trimming cut 1 base from V and 3 bases from J; bases unmatched to any gene: 6. Germline CDR1 reads MGHRA; CDR2 reads YSYEKL. This CDR3 comprises 17 residues. The CDR3 region is CASSQGASGRLTDTQYF. CDR3 sequence (DNA): TGCGCCAGCAGCCAAGGGGCTAGCGGGAGGTTGACAGATACGCAGTATTTT.

This clone was detected only once. The CDR3 region is CASSQDGTGGEKLFF. CDR3 in DNA: TGTGCCAGCAGCCAAGATGGGACAGGGGGTGAAAAACTGTTTTTT. The chain carries TRBV4-2 and TRBJ1-4; 11 bases are shared with TRBD1. V was clipped by 0 bases and J by 7 bases; unmatched bases: 1. The CDR3 covers 15 residues. CDR1 LGHNA and CDR2 YNFKEQ come from the germline V gene.

V is TRBV11-3 and J is TRBJ2-3, with D perhaps TRBD2 (5 bases). This CDR3 is 15 amino acids long. Looked up from germline, CDR1 is SGHNT and CDR2 is YENEEA. V lost 0 bases and J lost 0, with 7 bases in between. DNA for the CDR3: TGTGCCAGCAGCTTAGAAGCGGTTAGCACAGATACGCAGTATTTT. It is translated as CASSLEAVSTDTQYF.

The CDR3: CASSAHAGANVLTF. Written as DNA, the CDR3 is TGTGCCAGCAGCGCTCATGCGGGGGCCAACGTCCTGACTTTC. The V call is TRBV9, the J call TRBJ2-6; D ambiguous. Germline assignment: CDR1 SGDLS and CDR2 YYNGEE. The CDR3 covers 14 residues. Trimming removed 3 bases from V and 4 bases from J, with 8 bases in between.

The chain employs TRBV7-9 and TRBJ1-5; 8 bases map to TRBD1. CDR3 length equals 16 residues. Trimming at V came to 2 bases and at J to 7 bases, leaving 10 bases not matched to a gene. Germline CDR1 and CDR2: SEHNR and FQNEAQ (reference sequence). This chain's CDR3 is CASSLNSGQGRQPQHF. The CDR3 DNA follows: TGTGCCAGCAGCTTAAACTCTGGACAGGGAAGACAGCCCCAGCATTTT.